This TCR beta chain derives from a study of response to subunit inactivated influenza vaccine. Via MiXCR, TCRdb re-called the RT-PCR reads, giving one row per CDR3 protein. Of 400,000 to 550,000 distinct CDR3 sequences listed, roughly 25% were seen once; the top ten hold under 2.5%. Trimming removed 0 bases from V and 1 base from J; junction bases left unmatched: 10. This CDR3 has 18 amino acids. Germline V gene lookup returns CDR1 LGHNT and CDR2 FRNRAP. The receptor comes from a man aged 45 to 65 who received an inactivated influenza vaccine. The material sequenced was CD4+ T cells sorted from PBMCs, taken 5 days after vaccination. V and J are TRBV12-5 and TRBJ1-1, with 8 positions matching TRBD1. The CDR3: CASGLVLGQGLRNTEAFF. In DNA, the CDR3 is TGTGCTAGTGGTTTGGTCCTAGGACAGGGACTGAGGAACACTGAAGCTTTCTTT.